Described below is a single T cell receptor beta chain sequence and its context. Its antigen remains unidentified. TCRdb redid the calling of the 5' RACE reads with MiXCR, one entry per CDR3 protein. This table holds a few hundred thousand distinct CDR3 sequences, about 15% found once. The sample originates from a study of identical twins. General study results and limits: Invariant MAIT and iNKT cells are populations that could partly confound zero-insertion analyses.

The CDR3 contains 12 residues. J lost 7 bases, V lost 6 bases, and 2 bases had no gene match. Germline CDR1 reads MGHDK; CDR2 reads SYGVNS. Another study also made use of these data, one on yellow fever vaccine responses in identical twins. That source adds: The T cell response to vaccination in identical twins was reportedly partly convergent and partly personalized.

The chain links TRBV25-1 to TRBJ1-4; 7 positions agree with TRBD1. This receptor was obtained from a woman aged 18 to 35 in good health. Sequenced input: CD4+ T cells sorted from blood. The CDR3 region is CASSHRGEKLFF. The CDR3 nucleotides read TGTGCCAGCAGCCACAGGGGTGAAAAACTGTTTTTT.